Listed below are T cell receptor beta chains from one sample, sequenced in a study of control samples from healthy donors and cancer patients. Using immunoSEQ multiplex PCR, the repertoire was profiled, and TCRdb retains in-frame clones only, with some absent. The sample lists about 47,000 clones, 80% seen once, with 9.5% to 13% in the top ten. The sample comprised blood. These receptors originate from a man in his 70s in good health. Both conserved end residues are part of each CDR3. Fields, in order: D gene, V gene, J gene, clone size, CDR3 DNA, CDR3 protein. The D gene is left open where the match is weak. Some rows have no size entry. The others give once, few or many, or a class for an expanded clone.

d_gene: -; v_gene: TRBV7-2; j_gene: TRBJ1-1; abundance: -; CDR3nt: TGTGCCAGCAGGTCTCAGGGAAGGGGAACTGAAGCTTTCTTT; CDR3aa: CASRSQGRGTEAFF
d_gene: -; v_gene: TRBV19; j_gene: TRBJ2-1; abundance: once; CDR3nt: TGTGCCAGTAGCGGACAGAACTCCTACAATGAGCAGTTCTTC; CDR3aa: CASSGQNSYNEQFF
d_gene: TRBD1; v_gene: TRBV27; j_gene: TRBJ2-1; abundance: -; CDR3nt: TGTGCCAGCACCACTAGGACAGGGGGCACAGGAGAGCAGTTCTTC; CDR3aa: CASTTRTGGTGEQFF
d_gene: TRBD2; v_gene: TRBV7-2; j_gene: TRBJ2-7; abundance: -; CDR3nt: TGTGCCAGCAGCTCCAGCTTTTCGGGGGGCTACGAGCAGTACTTC; CDR3aa: CASSSSFSGGYEQYF
d_gene: -; v_gene: TRBV5-5; j_gene: TRBJ1-3; abundance: -; CDR3nt: TGTGCCAGCGGACACCTCAGCCTCTCTGGAAACACCATATATTTT; CDR3aa: CASGHLSLSGNTIYF
d_gene: -; v_gene: TRBV2; j_gene: TRBJ1-5; abundance: -; CDR3nt: TGTGCCAGCAGTGAAGTGGGGGCCTATAGCAATCAGCCCCAGCATTTT; CDR3aa: CASSEVGAYSNQPQHF
d_gene: -; v_gene: TRBV2; j_gene: TRBJ1-4; abundance: -; CDR3nt: TGTGCCAGCAGAGTCCGGGCAACTAATGAAAAACTGTTTTTT; CDR3aa: CASRVRATNEKLFF
d_gene: -; v_gene: TRBV5-1; j_gene: TRBJ1-1; abundance: -; CDR3nt: TGCGCCAGCAGCTTGGGACAGACTGAAGCTTTCTTT; CDR3aa: CASSLGQTEAFF
d_gene: -; v_gene: TRBV27; j_gene: TRBJ1-6; abundance: -; CDR3nt: TGTGCCAGCAGTTTCGACGTTCGCTCCTATAATTCACCCCTCCACTTT; CDR3aa: CASSFDVRSYNSPLHF
d_gene: -; v_gene: TRBV20-1; j_gene: TRBJ2-1; abundance: -; CDR3nt: TGCAGTATTGTCGGTTACAATGAGCAGTTCTTC; CDR3aa: CSIVGYNEQFF
d_gene: -; v_gene: TRBV21-1; j_gene: TRBJ1-2; abundance: -; CDR3nt: TGTGCCAGCAGCAGGGGACAGGCTACCCACTATGGCTACACCTTC; CDR3aa: CASSRGQATHYGYTF
d_gene: -; v_gene: TRBV25-1; j_gene: TRBJ1-5; abundance: few; CDR3nt: TGTGCCAGCAGTGAGTTGGGGTCCAATCAGCCCCAGCATTTT; CDR3aa: CASSELGSNQPQHF
d_gene: -; v_gene: TRBV27; j_gene: TRBJ1-2; abundance: -; CDR3nt: TGTGCCAGCAGTTCATCACAGGGCCCTAGGGGCTACACCTTC; CDR3aa: CASSSSQGPRGYTF
d_gene: TRBD1; v_gene: TRBV28; j_gene: TRBJ2-7; abundance: -; CDR3nt: TGTGCCAGCAGTTTATCTGACAGGGGAAACCCCTACGAGCAGTACTTC; CDR3aa: CASSLSDRGNPYEQYF
d_gene: -; v_gene: TRBV2; j_gene: TRBJ2-1; abundance: -; CDR3nt: TGTGCCAGCACCTGGGGGGCTGGATTTAAAGAGCAGTTCTTC; CDR3aa: CASTWGAGFKEQFF
d_gene: -; v_gene: TRBV11-3; j_gene: TRBJ2-1; abundance: -; CDR3nt: TGTGCCAGCAGCTCAACAGTGGAGCAGTTCTTC; CDR3aa: CASSSTVEQFF
d_gene: -; v_gene: TRBV5-1; j_gene: TRBJ1-6; abundance: -; CDR3nt: TGCGCCAGCAGCTTGGGTTCAGCCGCCTACTCTCAACCCCTCCACTTT; CDR3aa: CASSLGSAAYSQPLHF
d_gene: TRBD1; v_gene: TRBV5-1; j_gene: TRBJ2-5; abundance: -; CDR3nt: TGCGCCAGCAGCTTGGAGGCGGGACAGGGAGAGACCCAGTACTTC; CDR3aa: CASSLEAGQGETQYF
d_gene: -; v_gene: TRBV5-4; j_gene: TRBJ1-1; abundance: few; CDR3nt: TGTGCCAGCAGTCCTAGTATCAGTGACGCGATTTCGACTGAAGCTTTCTTT; CDR3aa: CASSPSISDAISTEAFF
d_gene: TRBD2; v_gene: TRBV9; j_gene: TRBJ2-2; abundance: -; CDR3nt: TGTGCCAGCAGCGTACAAGCGGGAGGGGGGACCGGGGAGCTGTTTTTT; CDR3aa: CASSVQAGGGTGELFF
d_gene: TRBD2; v_gene: TRBV2; j_gene: TRBJ2-5; abundance: -; CDR3nt: TGTGCCAGCAGTGCGTCCCTAGCGGGAGAAGAGACCCAGTACTTC; CDR3aa: CASSASLAGEETQYF
d_gene: -; v_gene: TRBV23-1; j_gene: TRBJ1-2; abundance: few; CDR3nt: TGCGCCAGCAGTCACAGTGGCAAGGAAATACCCTGCGCAAGGTATGGCTACACCTTC; CDR3aa: CASSHSGKEIPCARYGYTF
d_gene: TRBD1; v_gene: TRBV28; j_gene: TRBJ1-2; abundance: -; CDR3nt: TGTGCCAGCAGTTTAAATCCTCGGACAGGGGGCTACCAGTATGGCTACACCTTC; CDR3aa: CASSLNPRTGGYQYGYTF
d_gene: -; v_gene: TRBV7-8; j_gene: TRBJ2-3; abundance: once; CDR3nt: TGTGCCAGCAGCCCTCGGGGCCTCAGTACAGATACGCAGTATTTT; CDR3aa: CASSPRGLSTDTQYF
d_gene: TRBD1; v_gene: TRBV19; j_gene: TRBJ2-5; abundance: -; CDR3nt: TGTGCCAGTAGTAGACCCGGGACAGGAGAGACCCAGTACTTC; CDR3aa: CASSRPGTGETQYF
d_gene: TRBD2; v_gene: TRBV20-1; j_gene: TRBJ2-7; abundance: -; CDR3nt: TGCAGTGCTAGTGGACGGGGGGGCACGGCCGAGCAGTACTTC; CDR3aa: CSASGRGGTAEQYF
d_gene: -; v_gene: TRBV19; j_gene: TRBJ1-5; abundance: -; CDR3nt: TGTGCCAGTAACCAAATAGGGGGGAATCAGCCCCAGCATTTT; CDR3aa: CASNQIGGNQPQHF
d_gene: TRBD1; v_gene: TRBV4-1; j_gene: TRBJ1-2; abundance: -; CDR3nt: TGCGCCAGCAGCCTAACTCGACAGGGAACCTTAACGTATGGCTACACCTTC; CDR3aa: CASSLTRQGTLTYGYTF
d_gene: TRBD1; v_gene: TRBV5-4; j_gene: TRBJ2-3; abundance: -; CDR3nt: TGTGCCAGCAGCTTGGGAGGGACAGGGATCCTTAGCACAGATACGCAGTATTTT; CDR3aa: CASSLGGTGILSTDTQYF
d_gene: -; v_gene: TRBV19; j_gene: TRBJ2-3; abundance: -; CDR3nt: TGTGCCAGTAGTATGGTTAGGACAGCCGACACGCAGTATTTT; CDR3aa: CASSMVRTADTQYF
d_gene: TRBD2; v_gene: TRBV19; j_gene: TRBJ2-1; abundance: few; CDR3nt: TGTGCCAGTAGGAAACGACCGGGACTAGCGGGAGGTGGGTCCTACAATGAGCAGTTCTTC; CDR3aa: CASRKRPGLAGGGSYNEQFF
d_gene: -; v_gene: TRBV2; j_gene: TRBJ2-2; abundance: -; CDR3nt: TGTGCCAGCAGTGGGGGGCCCACCGGGGAGCTGTTTTTT; CDR3aa: CASSGGPTGELFF
d_gene: -; v_gene: TRBV2; j_gene: TRBJ2-5; abundance: many; CDR3nt: TGTGCCAGCAGTGAAGTGGCGGGGACCCAGTACTTC; CDR3aa: CASSEVAGTQYF
d_gene: -; v_gene: TRBV15; j_gene: TRBJ2-7; abundance: -; CDR3nt: TGTGCCACCAGCAAAAGCGGCGGGGGCCACGAGCAGTACTTC; CDR3aa: CATSKSGGGHEQYF